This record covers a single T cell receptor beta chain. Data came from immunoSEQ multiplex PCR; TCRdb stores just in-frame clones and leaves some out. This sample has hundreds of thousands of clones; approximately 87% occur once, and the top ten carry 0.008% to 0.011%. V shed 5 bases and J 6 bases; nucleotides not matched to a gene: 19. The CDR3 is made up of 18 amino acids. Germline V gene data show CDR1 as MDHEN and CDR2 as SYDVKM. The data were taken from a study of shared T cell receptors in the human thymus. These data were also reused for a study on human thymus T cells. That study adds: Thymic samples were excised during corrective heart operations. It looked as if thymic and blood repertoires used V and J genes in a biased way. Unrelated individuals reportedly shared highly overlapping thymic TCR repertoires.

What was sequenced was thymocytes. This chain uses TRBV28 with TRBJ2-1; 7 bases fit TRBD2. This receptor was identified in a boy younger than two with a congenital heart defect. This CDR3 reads CASSLPSWRAGRVNEQFF. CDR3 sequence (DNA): TGTGCCAGCAGTCTTCCGAGTTGGCGAGCGGGAAGGGTCAATGAGCAGTTCTTC. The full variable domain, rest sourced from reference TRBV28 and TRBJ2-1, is DVKVTQSSRYLVKRTGEKVFLECVQDMDHENMFWYRQDPGLGLRLIYFSYDVKMKEKGDIPEGYSVSREKKERFSLILESASTNQTSMYLCASSLPSWRAGRVNEQFFGPGTRLTVL.